This T cell receptor (beta chain) was profiled in a study of shared clonotypes between healthy human individuals (dated by TCRdb to 2018 to 2021). In the study overall: Two women and three men aged 18 to 49 years were included in the cohort. Each donor's leukapheresis produced roughly between roughly 0.94 and 9.5 billion PBMCs. To estimate repertoire size and how much clonotypes are shared between individuals, the study performed deep sequencing of blood TCR repertoires from about five healthy adults. Different laboratories and diverse techniques were used to prepare libraries and sequence TCR repertoires, to increase sequencing depth and limit assay-specific biases. What the authors observed across the whole study: Based on pairwise subsampling, the degree of clonotype sharing among donors was expected to be affected by sequencing depth. Only blood was sampled, and tissue TCR repertoires likely differ from those in blood. The genetic and exposure-history diversity represented was limited by the small number of donors.

TCR CDR3 regions were amplified from genomic DNA by multiplex PCR using the deep immunoSEQ assay. Extracted genomic DNA from each cell subset was spread evenly across all wells of several immunoSEQ 96-well plates, with each plate serving as a replicate. For unsorted PBMC, approximately 0.3 ug of genomic DNA, equivalent to around 30,000 T cell genomes, went into each replicate PCR. Unsorted PBMC genomic DNA was sequenced across ten immunoSEQ deep assay plates. Purified libraries were measured with a Qubit 3.0 fluorometer, size-checked on a Bioanalyzer 2100, and measured again with the KAPA Library Quantification kit. Every immunoSEQ 96-well plate was sequenced on a dedicated single-read 150-cycle Illumina NextSeq 550 flow cell. From the authors' description of their analysis: Because only junctional sequences without quality scores were contained in the immunoSEQ output, filtering matching that applied to full-length reads could not be performed. Sequences were annotated with PyIR, a Python wrapper for IgBLAST v1.9, and V/J genes and CDR3 were assigned using IMGT germline references. Reads were filtered out if the reads had weak V/J assignments (E-value above 1e-6), no CDR3, stop codons, out-of-frame junctions, or ambiguous translated residues. A V3J clonotype was defined by an identical inferred V gene, J gene, and CDR3 amino acid sequence. Percentage overlap between repertoires was calculated by dividing the number of shared unique clonotypes by the size of the smaller repertoire. Three approaches were used to assess repertoire richness: RTK rarefaction, the Chao1 estimator, and Recon v2.1 estimates of unobserved clonotypes. TCRdb stores this immuneACCESS table with in-frame sequences only. Part of the clones is absent; in the studies checked, under half of the shortfall reflects unresolved V genes, and no reason is known for the rest. V and J calls and clone size are given by that table; D and trimming were obtained from the DNA. A total of about 480,000 clones appear in this sample, 60% to 80% of them only once. Approximately 12% of the sample goes to the ten largest clones.

The donors were healthy, HIV-negative adults who had no recently reported acute infections or vaccinations. Only Caucasian adults living in Nashville, Tennessee, USA were represented among the donors. For unsorted samples, about 90 million PBMCs were counted and genomic DNA was extracted with the QIAamp DNA Blood Mini kit. After blood collection by leukapheresis, PBMCs were isolated using Ficoll-Histopaque density gradient centrifugation and then cryopreserved in the vapor phase of liquid nitrogen. As for this clone: The antigen it binds to is not known. Base-call qualities are not available, and no considerably larger clone is one nucleotide away.

Sequenced material: PBMCs. This receptor was obtained from a woman aged 40-49 years in good health. Some clones in this sample may be carry-over from other donors' samples.

CDR3 reads: CASSLTYVAGEQYF. The sequenced DNA is TGTGCCAGCAGCTTGACGTATGTGGCGGGGGAGCAGTACTTC. Here the chain combines TRBV7-6 and TRBJ2-7, with TRBD2 perhaps the D gene, on 6 matching bases. Measured from the cysteine to the phenylalanine, the CDR3 is 14 residues long. The entry retains the CDR3 DNA only, 42 bases that are in frame from base 1. CDR1 and CDR2, looked up from the germline V gene, are SGHVS and FNYEAQ. V is cut by 3 bases and J by 7 bases, and the space between the germline ends is 16 bases.